These T cell receptor beta chains were read from a single sample in a study of T cell responses to AZD1222 COVID-19 vaccine. Using immunoSEQ multiplex PCR, the repertoire was profiled, and TCRdb retains in-frame clones only, with some absent. The sample yields about 94,000 clones, 85% seen once. This specimen consisted of peripheral blood, obtained 28 days after the second AZD1222 dose. The receptor set was obtained from an adult who received the AZD1222 COVID-19 vaccine. Each CDR3 is given with its conserved first and last residue. Fields, in order: CDR3 protein, CDR3 DNA, clone size, V gene, D gene, J gene. A D gene is named only where the DNA matches it firmly. Clone size appears in some rows only: once, few, many, or a class for an expanded clone.

CASSVAQGDTEAFF TGTGCCAGCAGCGTAGCTCAGGGGGACACTGAAGCTTTCTTT - TRBV9 TRBD1 TRBJ1-1
CASSLGSSTLEVDEKLFF TGTGCCAGCAGCCTGGGGAGTTCGACTCTGGAAGTTGATGAAAAACTGTTTTTT - TRBV7-9 - TRBJ1-4
CASSQQGDNSPLHF TGTGCCAGCAGCCAGCAGGGTGATAATTCACCCCTCCACTTT once TRBV11-3 - TRBJ1-6
CASSLDLSSYNEQFF TGCGCCAGCAGCCTGGACTTGAGCTCCTACAATGAGCAGTTCTTC - TRBV5-1 - TRBJ2-1
CASTTRQGPFNQPQHF TGTGCCAGCACTACCCGGCAGGGGCCATTCAATCAGCCCCAGCATTTT - TRBV6-6 - TRBJ1-5
CASSLRDRGMSYEQYF TGTGCCAGCTCACTCCGGGACAGGGGAATGTCCTACGAGCAGTACTTC - TRBV18 TRBD1 TRBJ2-7
CASSPRGGTFSSYEQYF TGTGCCAGCAGTCCAAGAGGGGGGACTTTTAGCTCCTACGAGCAGTACTTC few TRBV2 - TRBJ2-7
CASSIWTINSNQPQHF TGTGCCAGTAGTATTTGGACCATTAATAGCAATCAGCCCCAGCATTTT - TRBV19 - TRBJ1-5
CSVGTGNQPQHF TGCAGCGTGGGGACAGGGAATCAGCCCCAGCATTTT - TRBV29-1 TRBD1 TRBJ1-5
CSVGGQLNTEAFF TGCAGCGTCGGGGGACAACTGAACACTGAAGCTTTCTTT - TRBV29-1 - TRBJ1-1
CASSLRTSGNSYNEQFF TGTGCCAGTAGTCTTAGGACTAGCGGGAACTCCTACAATGAGCAGTTCTTC once TRBV19 TRBD2 TRBJ2-1
CASSSGTLEGETQYF TGTGCCAGCAGCTCCGGGACCCTCGAGGGAGAGACCCAGTACTTC - TRBV11-2 - TRBJ2-5
CASSQDLGTGELNEQFF TGCGCCAGCAGCCAAGATTTGGGGACAGGGGAGTTAAATGAGCAGTTCTTC - TRBV4-3 TRBD1 TRBJ2-1
CASSQGNEQFF TGTGCCAGCAGTCAAGGGAATGAGCAGTTCTTC - TRBV7-3 - TRBJ2-1
CASAEGRLAGYTF TGTGCCAGCGCGGAGGGGCGCTTAGCAGGCTACACCTTC - TRBV2 - TRBJ1-2
CASSFPGTEAFF TGTGCCAGCAGCTTTCCAGGCACTGAAGCTTTCTTT few TRBV5-5 - TRBJ1-1
CASSLSPGLPSEQYF TGCGCCAGCAGCCTATCCCCGGGACTCCCCTCCGAGCAGTACTTC - TRBV5-1 - TRBJ2-7
CASSLDRENQPQHF TGTGCCAGCAGTTTAGACAGGGAGAATCAGCCCCAGCATTTT few TRBV28 TRBD1 TRBJ1-5
CASSLPLAGEDEQFF TGCGCCAGCAGCTTACCCCTAGCGGGGGAGGATGAGCAGTTCTTC once TRBV5-1 TRBD2 TRBJ2-1
CASSAQETQYF TGCGCCAGCAGCGCTCAAGAGACCCAGTACTTC once TRBV5-1 - TRBJ2-5
CASSTGGTSGTDTQYF TGTGCCAGCAGCACGGGCGGGACTAGCGGCACAGATACGCAGTATTTT - TRBV7-9 TRBD2 TRBJ2-3
CASSPSGVRQTQYF TGTGCCAGCAGCCCTAGTGGAGTTCGCCAGACCCAGTACTTC once TRBV28 - TRBJ2-5
CASSQGMGRVGAYEQYF TGTGCCAGCAGCCAGGGAATGGGGCGGGTTGGAGCCTACGAGCAGTACTTC - TRBV3-1/TRBV3-2 - TRBJ2-7
CASSHTGQGYSPLHF TGTGCCAGCAGCCACACGGGACAGGGTTATTCACCCCTCCACTTT once TRBV14 TRBD1 TRBJ1-6
CASSTRGLSYNSPLHF TGTGCCAGCAGCACCCGAGGACTCTCCTATAATTCACCCCTCCACTTT - TRBV5-4 - TRBJ1-6
CASSMTSGGASRYNEQFF TGTGCCAGTAGTATGACCAGCGGGGGGGCCTCACGTTACAATGAGCAGTTCTTC few TRBV19 TRBD2 TRBJ2-1
CSAEGADTQYF TGCAGTGCGGAGGGGGCAGATACGCAGTATTTT - TRBV20-1 - TRBJ2-3
CATSRTGNQPQHF TGTGCCACCAGCAGGACAGGGAATCAGCCCCAGCATTTT - TRBV15 TRBD1 TRBJ1-5
CASSKRTAMGNQPQHF TGTGCCAGTAGTAAGCGGACAGCCATGGGCAATCAGCCCCAGCATTTT - TRBV19 - TRBJ1-5
CASSLVGSGELFF TGTGCCAGCAGCTTAGTTGGCTCCGGGGAGCTGTTTTTT - TRBV11-3 - TRBJ2-2
CASRLAGGPRNEQYF TGTGCCAGCAGACTAGCGGGAGGGCCGAGGAACGAGCAGTACTTC - TRBV5-4 TRBD2 TRBJ2-7
CASSTRTLNTEAFF TGTGCCAGCAGCACCCGGACCCTGAACACTGAAGCTTTCTTT - TRBV7-9 - TRBJ1-1